This TCR beta chain was recovered during a study of shared clonotypes between healthy human individuals (dated by TCRdb to 2018 to 2021). Background on the whole study: A couple of women and three men aged 18 to 49 years were included in the cohort. Different laboratories and diverse techniques were used to prepare libraries and sequence TCR repertoires, to increase sequencing depth and limit assay-specific biases. For each donor, three plates each were used for CD4 naive and CD4 memory, two plates were used for CD8 naive, and one plate was used for CD8 memory. Each donor's leukapheresis produced roughly between roughly 0.85 and 9.5 billion PBMCs. The study deeply sequenced blood TCR repertoires of about 5 healthy adults to estimate repertoire size and the extent of clonotype sharing between individuals.

Healthy HIV-negative adults with no recently reported acute infections or vaccinations were included as donors. Every donor was a Caucasian adult living in Nashville, Tennessee, USA. Magnetic negative selection was used to enrich CD4+ T cells, after which naive cells were positively selected on CD45RA and the negative fraction became the memory subset. After blood collection by leukapheresis, PBMCs were isolated using Ficoll-Histopaque density gradient centrifugation and then cryopreserved in the vapor phase of liquid nitrogen. Purity and quantity of every magnetically sorted T cell population were checked by analytical flow cytometry. Genomic DNA was isolated from each sorted fraction and quantified by UV absorbance on a Nanodrop 2000c. Beyond this particular receptor, the publication reports: Compared with non-shared clonotypes, the clonotypes found in all four sorted-subset donors had higher generation probabilities. Only blood was sampled, and tissue TCR repertoires likely differ from those in blood. Even with the large sequencing depth, rarefaction of the sorted-subset datasets indicated that sequencing was incomplete. Pairwise subsampling indicated that sequencing depth was expected to affect the degree of clonotype sharing among donors. Naive subsets generally had larger estimated clonotype richness than memory subsets. Because the study included a small number of donors, the genetic and exposure-history diversity represented was limited. When a few donors were compared, the shared fraction of clonotypes was 5% to 6.5% for naive CD4, around 3.5% for naive CD8, roughly 2.3% for memory CD4, and roughly 0.4% for memory CD8.

A note on this clone: What antigen it recognizes has not been identified. Base quality data are lacking; no much larger clone is found one base away.

Using the deep immunoSEQ assay, multiplex PCR amplified TCR CDR3 regions from genomic DNA. Genomic DNA extracted from each cell subset was distributed evenly over all wells of several immunoSEQ 96-well plates, and each plate served as one replicate. For sorted subsets, each replicate PCR was loaded with 200 ng genomic DNA, equivalent to roughly 30,000 T cell genomes. Purified libraries were measured with a Qubit 3.0 fluorometer, size-checked on a Bioanalyzer 2100, and measured again with the KAPA Library Quantification kit. A separate single-read 150-cycle Illumina NextSeq 550 flow cell was used to sequence each immunoSEQ 96-well plate. As for the original processing: The immunoSEQ output contained only junctional sequences without quality scores, so filtering could not match that applied to full-length reads. Sequences were annotated with PyIR, a Python wrapper for IgBLAST v1.9, and V/J genes and CDR3 were assigned using IMGT germline references. Reads with weak V/J assignments (E-value above 1e-6), missing CDR3, stop codons, out-of-frame junctions, or ambiguous translated residues were removed. V3J clonotypes were defined as sequences sharing an identical inferred V gene, J gene, and CDR3 amino acid sequence. Percentage overlap between repertoires was computed as shared unique clonotypes divided by the size of the smaller repertoire. Three approaches were used to assess repertoire richness: RTK rarefaction, the Chao1 estimator, and Recon v2.1 estimates of unobserved clonotypes. Generation probabilities were computed with OLGA for all TCRbeta clonotypes obtained by the gDNA method from a handful of donors. TCRdb carries this immuneACCESS record with in-frame sequences only. Its versions omit some clonotypes, under half of them owing to an unresolved V gene in the studies checked, with the rest unexplained. V and J calls and clone size come straight from that table; D and trimming were deduced from the DNA. This sample gives roughly 2 million clones in total; 90% to 96% of them show up just once. Approximately 0.13% of the sample is taken by the ten largest.

The junction shows trimming of 1 base on V and 5 bases on J, and the gene matches do not reach 9 bases of it. The germline V gene supplies CDR1 SGHDN and CDR2 FVKESK. Taken from cysteine to phenylalanine, the CDR3 has 17 residues. Kept here is only the CDR3 DNA, which spans 51 bases and is read in frame from base 1. The sequenced sample was naive CD4+ T cells sorted from blood. The intended sense of this specimen's cell subset or site label: CD45RA+ positively selected. The sequence came from a young man in good health. Recombination connected TRBV14 to TRBJ2-7, with TRBD1 identical over 12 junction bases. The DNA is as follows: TGTGCCAGCAGCCAAGGAGTCCTCCGGGACAGGGGGCACGAGCAGTACTTC. The translation is CASSQGVLRDRGHEQYF.